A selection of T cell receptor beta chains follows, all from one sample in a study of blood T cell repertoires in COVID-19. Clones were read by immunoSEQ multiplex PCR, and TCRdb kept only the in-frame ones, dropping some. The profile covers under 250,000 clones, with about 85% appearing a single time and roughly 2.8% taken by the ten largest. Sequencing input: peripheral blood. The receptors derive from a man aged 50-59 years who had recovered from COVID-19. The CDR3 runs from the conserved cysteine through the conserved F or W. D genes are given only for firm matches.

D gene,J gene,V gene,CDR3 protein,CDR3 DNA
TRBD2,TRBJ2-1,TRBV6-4,CASSRLAGVLSSYNEQFF,TGTGCCAGCAGTAGACTAGCGGGAGTCTTGAGCTCCTACAATGAGCAGTTCTTC
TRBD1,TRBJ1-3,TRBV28,CASSMTGKGSGNTIYF,TGTGCCAGCAGCATGACAGGGAAAGGATCCGGAAACACCATATATTTT
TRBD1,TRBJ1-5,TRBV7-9,CASSLDVPDRGINQPQHF,TGTGCCAGCAGCTTAGACGTACCGGACAGGGGGATCAATCAGCCCCAGCATTTT
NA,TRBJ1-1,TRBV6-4,CASRHDTRMNTEAFF,TGTGCCAGCAGACACGATACCCGCATGAACACTGAAGCTTTCTTT
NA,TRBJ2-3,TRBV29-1,CSSRGDTGATDTQYF,TGCAGCTCCAGGGGGGACACCGGAGCCACAGATACGCAGTATTTT
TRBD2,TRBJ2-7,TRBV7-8,CASSLVAGGSHYEQYF,TGTGCCAGCAGCCTCGTAGCGGGAGGTTCCCACTACGAGCAGTACTTC
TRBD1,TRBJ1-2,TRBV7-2,CASSRGGTANYGYTF,TGTGCCAGCAGCCGTGGAGGGACAGCTAACTATGGCTACACCTTC
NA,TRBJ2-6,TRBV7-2,CASSSPRGGANVLTF,TGTGCCAGCAGCTCCCCTCGAGGGGGGGCCAACGTCCTGACTTTC
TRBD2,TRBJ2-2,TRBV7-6,CASSAGENTGELFF,TGTGCCAGCAGCGCGGGGGAGAACACCGGGGAGCTGTTTTTT
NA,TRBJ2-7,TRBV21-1,CASPGTAYEQYF,TGTGCCAGCCCCGGGACAGCATACGAGCAGTACTTC
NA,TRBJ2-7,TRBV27,CASSFSSSYEQYF,TGTGCCAGCAGTTTCTCTAGCTCTTACGAGCAGTACTTC
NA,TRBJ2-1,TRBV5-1,CASSLVGAIPSHEQFF,TGCGCCAGCAGCTTGGTTGGGGCGATCCCCAGCCATGAGCAGTTCTTC
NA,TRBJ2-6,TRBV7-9,CASSPLRGSGANVLTF,TGTGCCAGCAGCCCTCTGAGAGGCTCTGGGGCCAACGTCCTGACTTTC
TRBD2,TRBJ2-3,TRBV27,CASVRTSGARVTDTQYF,TGTGCCAGCGTTCGGACTAGCGGGGCAAGAGTCACAGATACGCAGTATTTT
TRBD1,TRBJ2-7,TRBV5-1,CASSAGTGLLAYEQYF,TGCGCCAGCAGCGCCGGGACAGGGCTTCTTGCCTACGAGCAGTACTTC
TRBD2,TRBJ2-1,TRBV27,CASSPLAGSSYNEQFF,TGTGCCAGCAGTCCTCTAGCGGGGAGCTCCTACAATGAGCAGTTCTTC
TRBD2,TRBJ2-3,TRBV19,CASRTSSTDTQYF,TGTGCCAGTCGGACTAGCAGCACAGATACGCAGTATTTT